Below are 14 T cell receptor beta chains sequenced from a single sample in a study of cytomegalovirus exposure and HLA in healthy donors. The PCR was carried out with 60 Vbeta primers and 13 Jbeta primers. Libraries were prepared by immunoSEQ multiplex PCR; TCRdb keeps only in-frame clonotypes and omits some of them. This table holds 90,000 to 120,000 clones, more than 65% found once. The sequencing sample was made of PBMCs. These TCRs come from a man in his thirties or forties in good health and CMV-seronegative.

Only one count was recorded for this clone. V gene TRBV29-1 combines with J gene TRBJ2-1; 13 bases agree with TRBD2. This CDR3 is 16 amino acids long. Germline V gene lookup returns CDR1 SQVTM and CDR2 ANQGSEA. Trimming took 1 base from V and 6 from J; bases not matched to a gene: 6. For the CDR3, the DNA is TGCAGCGTTGAAGCCAGACTAGCGGGAGGAGGCAATGAGCAGTTCTTC. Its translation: CSVEARLAGGGNEQFF.

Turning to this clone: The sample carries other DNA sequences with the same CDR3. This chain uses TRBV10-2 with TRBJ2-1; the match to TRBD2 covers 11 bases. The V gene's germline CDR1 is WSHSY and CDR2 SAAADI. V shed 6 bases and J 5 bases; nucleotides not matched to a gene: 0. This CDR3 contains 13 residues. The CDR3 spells CASRTSGNNEQFF. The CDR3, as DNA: TGCGCCAGCAGGACTAGCGGGAACAATGAGCAGTTCTTC.

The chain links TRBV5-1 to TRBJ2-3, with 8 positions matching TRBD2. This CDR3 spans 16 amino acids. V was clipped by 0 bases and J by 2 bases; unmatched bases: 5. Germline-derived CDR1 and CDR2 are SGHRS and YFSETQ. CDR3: CASSLVPGGLTDTQYF. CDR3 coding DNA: TGCGCCAGCAGCTTGGTTCCGGGGGGGCTCACAGATACGCAGTATTTT. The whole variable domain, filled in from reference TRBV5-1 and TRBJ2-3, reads KAGVTQTPRYLIKTRGQQVTLSCSPISGHRSVSWYQQTPGQGLQFLFEYFSETQRNKGNFPGRFSGRQFSNSRSEMNVSTLELGDSALYLCASSLVPGGLTDTQYFGPGTRLTVL.

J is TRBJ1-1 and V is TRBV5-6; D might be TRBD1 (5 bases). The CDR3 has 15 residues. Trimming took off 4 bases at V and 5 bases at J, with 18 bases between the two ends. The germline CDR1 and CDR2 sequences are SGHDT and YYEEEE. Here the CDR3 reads CASSLGWGGGTEAFF. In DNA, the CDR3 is TGTGCCAGCAGCCTGGGGTGGGGGGGTGGGACTGAAGCTTTCTTT.

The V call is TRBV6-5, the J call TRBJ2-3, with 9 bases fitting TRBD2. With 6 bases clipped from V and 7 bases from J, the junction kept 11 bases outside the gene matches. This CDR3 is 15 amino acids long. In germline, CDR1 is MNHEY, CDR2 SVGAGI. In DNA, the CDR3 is TGTGCCAGCAGGACATTTAGCGGGAGTTCATATACGCAGTATTTT. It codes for CASRTFSGSSYTQYF.

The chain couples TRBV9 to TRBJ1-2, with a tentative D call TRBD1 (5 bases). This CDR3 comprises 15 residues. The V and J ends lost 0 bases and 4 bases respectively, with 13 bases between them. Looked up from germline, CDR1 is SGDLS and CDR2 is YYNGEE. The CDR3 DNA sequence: TGTGCCAGCAGCGTAGACCCCCGGGGGACCTATGGCTACACCTTC. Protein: CASSVDPRGTYGYTF.

The CDR3 is CASKYEQGYTGELFF. CDR3 nucleotides: TGTGCCAGCAAATACGAACAGGGATACACCGGGGAGCTGTTTTTT. This chain links TRBV2 with TRBJ2-2, with D possibly being TRBD1 (6 bases). V lost 7 bases and J lost 3, with 15 bases in between. The CDR3 is 15 residues long. The V gene's germline CDR1 is SNHLY and CDR2 FYNNEI.

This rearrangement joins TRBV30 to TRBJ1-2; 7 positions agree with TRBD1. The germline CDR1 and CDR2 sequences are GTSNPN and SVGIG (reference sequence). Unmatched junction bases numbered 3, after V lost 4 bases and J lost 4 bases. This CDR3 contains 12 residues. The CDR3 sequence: CAWTQGLYGYTF. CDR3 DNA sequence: TGTGCCTGGACACAGGGGCTCTATGGCTACACCTTC.

As DNA, the CDR3 is TGCGCCAGCAGCCAAGAACAGGGGGCCTACGAGCAGTACTTC. It specifies CASSQEQGAYEQYF. The V gene is TRBV4-1, the J gene TRBJ2-7, with 8 bases lining up with TRBD1. The CDR3 has 14 amino acids. Germline loops: CDR1 MGHRA, CDR2 YSYEKL. V shed 0 bases, J shed 2 bases, and the junction held 0 bases outside the gene matches.

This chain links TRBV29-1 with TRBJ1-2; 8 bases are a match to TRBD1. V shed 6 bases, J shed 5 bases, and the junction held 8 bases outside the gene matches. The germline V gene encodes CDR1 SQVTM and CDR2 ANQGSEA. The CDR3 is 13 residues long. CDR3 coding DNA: TGCAGCGTCGAAAGGACAGGGCAGTATGGCTACACCTTC. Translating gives CSVERTGQYGYTF.

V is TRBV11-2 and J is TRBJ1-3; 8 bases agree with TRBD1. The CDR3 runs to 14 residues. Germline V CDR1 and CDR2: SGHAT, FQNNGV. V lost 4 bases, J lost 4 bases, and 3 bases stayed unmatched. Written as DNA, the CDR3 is TGTGCCAGCAGCTCCAGGGGGCTCGGAAACACCATATATTTT. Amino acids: CASSSRGLGNTIYF.

The DNA of the CDR3 is TGTGCCAGCAGTCCGATACACAGGGTCGATGGCTACACCTTC. Translating it yields CASSPIHRVDGYTF. The gene calls are TRBV6-5 and TRBJ1-2, with D maybe TRBD1 (6 bases). Trimming cost V 5 bases and J 6 bases, with 16 bases left between them. The CDR3 sequence is 14 residues long. Germline assignment: CDR1 MNHEY and CDR2 SVGAGI.

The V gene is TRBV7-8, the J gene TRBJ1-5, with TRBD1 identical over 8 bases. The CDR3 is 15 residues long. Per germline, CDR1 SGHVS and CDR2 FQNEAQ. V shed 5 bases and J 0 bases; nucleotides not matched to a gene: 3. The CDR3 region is CASSHDRGSNQPQHF. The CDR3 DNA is TGTGCCAGCAGCCACGACAGGGGTAGCAATCAGCCCCAGCATTTT.

The CDR3 region is CASRSDRGEAFF. CDR3 in DNA: TGTGCCAGCAGATCCGACAGGGGTGAAGCTTTCTTT. The chain has TRBV7-3 and TRBJ1-1; 8 positions agree with TRBD1. CDR1 SGHTA and CDR2 FQGTGA come from the germline V gene. CDR3 size: 12 residues. Unmatched junction bases numbered 4, after V lost 6 bases and J lost 7 bases.